The 9 T cell receptor beta chains given below trace back to one sample, sequenced in a study of identical twins. One entry per CDR3 protein, called by TCRdb with MiXCR from the 5' RACE reads. This table has some 500,000 distinct CDR3 sequences, about 14% appearing once. In addition, the sample was reused for a study of yellow fever vaccine responses in identical twins.

What was sequenced was CD4+ T cells sorted from blood. These receptors were taken from a woman younger than 35 in good health.

This clonotype was recorded many times. The chain joins TRBV29-1 to TRBJ2-3, with 12 bases fitting TRBD2. Germline V gene lookup returns CDR1 SQVTM and CDR2 ANQGSEA. After removal of 6 bases from V and 5 bases from J, the junction contained 9 bases not matched to a gene. The CDR3 is 15 amino acids. In nucleotides, the CDR3 is TGCAGCGTCCCGACTAGCGGGAGTTGGGGAGATACGCAGTATTTT. It yields the protein CSVPTSGSWGDTQYF.

The rearrangement joins TRBV7-9 to TRBJ2-1; 9 bases are shared with TRBD1. The CDR3 runs to 16 residues. Trimming cost V 5 bases and J 0 bases; bases outside gene matches: 5. Per germline, CDR1 SEHNR and CDR2 FQNEAQ (reference sequence). The CDR3 DNA sequence: TGTGCCAGCAGCATTGGACAGGGGAGCTCCTACAATGAGCAGTTCTTC. This codes for CASSIGQGSSYNEQFF. The full variable domain, in which reference TRBV7-9 and TRBJ2-1 provide the parts outside the CDR3, is DTGVSQNPRHKITKRGQNVTFRCDPISEHNRLYWYRQTLGQGPEFLTYFQNEAQLEKSRLLSDRFSAERPKGSFSTLEIQRTEQGDSAMYLCASSIGQGSSYNEQFFGPGTRLTVL.

The table lists this clonotype with a few counts. This rearrangement joins TRBV7-2 to TRBJ2-7; 10 nucleotides align to TRBD2. CDR1 and CDR2 from the germline V gene are SGHTA and FQGNSA. J gave up 2 bases and V 3 bases, and 4 bases lay outside the gene matches. The CDR3 spans 15 residues. The CDR3 spells CASSFLAGGTYEQYF. The CDR3 coding sequence is TGTGCCAGCAGCTTTTTAGCGGGGGGAACCTACGAGCAGTACTTC.

This clonotype showed up just a few times. The CDR3 nucleotides are TGTGCCAGCAGTTTAGCGGGGGGCCTTGGGAACCTACAGCAGTTCTTC. It codes for CASSLAGGLGNLQQFF. The chain employs TRBV12-3 or TRBV12-4 and TRBJ2-1; D may correspond to TRBD1 or TRBD2 (6 bases each). Between the trimmed V and J ends, which lost 0 bases and 11 bases, there was a span of 20 bases. This CDR3 has 16 amino acids.

This clonotype was seen just once. In DNA form, the CDR3 reads TGCAGTGCTAGAGATGCTGTCTTTGGTGGCAATGAGCAGTTCTTC. This encodes CSARDAVFGGNEQFF. The chain employs TRBV20-1 and TRBJ2-1; D uncertain. V shed 0 bases and J shed 6 bases, with 15 bases lying between them. CDR1 and CDR2 (germline): DFQATT, SNEGSKA (reference sequence). The CDR3 is 15 residues long.

This chain joins TRBV11-3 and TRBJ2-2; D may be TRBD1 (6 bases). Per the germline V gene, CDR1 is SGHNT and CDR2 is YENEEA. The length of the CDR3 is 14 residues. The ends were cut back, 6 bases at V and 2 bases at J, with 10 bases in the middle. Here the CDR3 DNA reads TGTGCCAGCAGGGGGGCCGGTAACACCGGGGAGCTGTTTTTT. Residues: CASRGAGNTGELFF.

The chain combines TRBV29-1 with TRBJ1-2, with D unresolved. Deletions cut 3 bases from V and 0 bases from J, with 8 bases between. There are 13 residues in the CDR3. CDR1 is SQVTM and CDR2 is ANQGSEA in the germline V gene. CDR3 coding DNA: TGCAGCGTTGAGGTTTCATCTAACTATGGCTACACCTTC. Translating gives CSVEVSSNYGYTF. Based on the CDR3 plus reference TRBV29-1 and TRBJ1-2, the full variable domain is SAVISQKPSRDICQRGTSLTIQCQVDSQVTMMFWYRQQPGQSLTLIATANQGSEATYESGFVIDKFPISRPNLTFSTLTVSNMSPEDSSIYLCSVEVSSNYGYTFGSGTRLTVV.

This chain uses TRBV7-9 with TRBJ2-3, with D unclear. Trimming pared 2 bases from V and 0 bases from J, leaving 9 bases between. The length of the CDR3 is 15 residues. The germline CDR1 and CDR2 sequences are SEHNR and FQNEAQ (reference sequence). This CDR3 is CASSLMPLSTDTQYF. CDR3 coding DNA: TGTGCCAGCAGCTTAATGCCGCTGAGCACAGATACGCAGTATTTT.

This clonotype occurred many times. This sequence joins TRBV12-3 or TRBV12-4 and TRBJ2-1; 7 bases agree with TRBD1. This CDR3 contains 13 residues. Losses at the gene ends were 8 bases for V and 7 bases for J; bases not matched to a gene: 8. The DNA for the CDR3 is TGTGCCAGCGCTCCGACAGGGCAAAATGAGCAGTTCTTC. Translation: CASAPTGQNEQFF.